This TCR beta chain was captured in a study of read filtering for tumor transcriptome and immune sequencing. Overall study context: The cohort had roughly 17 men and over eleven women aged about 45 to 80, mean about 67 years. Transcriptome libraries were built from DNase-treated RNA.

From roughly 390 ng of RNA, a library with molecular barcoded alpha/delta and beta/gamma adaptors was made. TCRdb analysed the reads with MiXCR anew, one entry per CDR3 protein. The sample lists over 50,000 distinct CDR3 sequences, roughly 19% occurring once. The sample holds a few counts of this clonotype. Trimming shortened V by 2 bases and J by 0 bases, and 10 bases separated the two germline ends. The germline V gene has CDR1 SGHAT and CDR2 FQNNGV. This CDR3 has 15 residues. This receptor was identified in a donor over 35 with multiple myeloma. Material: a population of CD138-negative cells sorted from bone marrow. The chain links TRBV11-2 to TRBJ1-1; D remains unclear. The CDR3 DNA reads TGTGCCAGCAGCTTACATGGGGATATGAACACTGAAGCTTTCTTT. Protein: CASSLHGDMNTEAFF.